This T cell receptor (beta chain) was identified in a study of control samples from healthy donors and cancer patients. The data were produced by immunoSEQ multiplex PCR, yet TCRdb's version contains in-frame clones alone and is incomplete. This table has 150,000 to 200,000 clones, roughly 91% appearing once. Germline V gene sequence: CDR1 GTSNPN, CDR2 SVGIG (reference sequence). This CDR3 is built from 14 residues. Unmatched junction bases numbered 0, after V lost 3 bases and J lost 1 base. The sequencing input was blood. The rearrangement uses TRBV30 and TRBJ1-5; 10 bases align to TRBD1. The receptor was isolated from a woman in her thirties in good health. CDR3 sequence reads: CAWRGQGSNQPQHF. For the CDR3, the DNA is TGTGCCTGGAGGGGACAGGGGAGCAATCAGCCCCAGCATTTT.